This is a list of T cell receptor beta chains from one sample in a study of T cell changes during pregnancy in multiple sclerosis. Only in-frame clones appear in the TCRdb table, and some are missing; sequencing was by immunoSEQ multiplex PCR. The sample has 39,000 or so clones, about 92% seen once; the top ten hold less than 12%. The sample here was CD8+ T cells from peripheral blood mononuclear cells, taken in the first trimester of pregnancy. Source of these receptors: a female donor with multiple sclerosis, enrolled in a pregnancy study. The CDR3 runs from the conserved cysteine through the conserved F or W. The D gene is left open where the match is weak. Not every row has a clone size; where given, it reads once, few, many or a size class.

V	D	size	J	CDR3	DNA
TRBV19	-	-	TRBJ2-2	CASSIYGGGTGELFF	TGTGCCAGTAGTATCTACGGGGGTGGGACCGGGGAGCTGTTTTTT
TRBV19	TRBD1	-	TRBJ2-5	CASSVGQGVETQYF	TGTGCCAGTAGTGTAGGGCAGGGGGTGGAGACCCAGTACTTC
TRBV25-1	-	-	TRBJ1-4	CASMGGEHEKLFF	TGTGCCAGCATGGGAGGGGAACACGAAAAACTGTTTTTT
TRBV11-2	-	-	TRBJ1-6	CASSFAGEGTYNSPLHF	TGTGCCAGCAGCTTTGCGGGAGAGGGGACCTATAATTCACCCCTCCACTTT
TRBV7-9	-	few	TRBJ1-5	CASSFSTQPQHF	TGTGCCAGCAGCTTTAGTACTCAGCCCCAGCATTTT
TRBV6-5	-	-	TRBJ2-7	CASSWGTLGYEQYF	TGTGCCAGCAGTTGGGGGACATTAGGCTACGAGCAGTACTTC
TRBV13	-	-	TRBJ2-7	CASSFMGSSYEQYF	TGTGCCAGCAGCTTTATGGGGAGCTCCTACGAGCAGTACTTC
TRBV4-2	TRBD2	-	TRBJ2-5	CASSRYSGGPQETQYF	TGTGCCAGCAGCAGGTACAGCGGGGGGCCTCAAGAGACCCAGTACTTC
TRBV5-1	TRBD1	-	TRBJ1-1	CASSLVGQGTGTEAFF	TGCGCCAGCAGCTTGGTCGGACAGGGTACAGGCACTGAAGCTTTCTTT
TRBV7-8	TRBD2	-	TRBJ2-3	CASSKAGGTDTQYF	TGTGCCAGCAGCAAAGCGGGAGGCACAGATACGCAGTATTTT
TRBV7-9	-	-	TRBJ1-2	CASSPQIGVSNYGYTF	TGTGCCAGCAGCCCGCAGATAGGGGTGTCTAACTATGGCTACACCTTC
TRBV4-3	-	-	TRBJ2-1	CASSPVASDLNEQFF	TGCGCCAGCAGCCCGGTGGCTAGCGATCTAAATGAGCAGTTCTTC
TRBV5-5	TRBD2	-	TRBJ2-5	CASSLGAGRQETQYF	TGTGCCAGCAGCCTTGGAGCGGGAAGACAAGAGACCCAGTACTTC
TRBV7-2	TRBD2	-	TRBJ2-7	CASSARTSGTYEQYF	TGTGCCAGCAGCGCCCGGACTAGCGGAACCTACGAGCAGTACTTC
TRBV18	TRBD1	-	TRBJ2-6	CASSAGTDYSGANVLTF	TGTGCCAGCTCAGCCGGGACAGACTACTCTGGGGCCAACGTCCTGACTTTC
TRBV2	TRBD1	-	TRBJ1-5	CASRRGDRGPNQPQHF	TGTGCCAGCAGGAGGGGGGACAGGGGACCCAATCAGCCCCAGCATTTT
TRBV29-1	-	-	TRBJ2-5	CSVKEVGETQYF	TGCAGCGTAAAGGAGGTAGGGGAGACCCAGTACTTC
TRBV27	-	once	TRBJ2-1	CASSPAFLSYNEQFF	TGTGCCAGCAGTCCCGCTTTCCTCAGTTACAATGAGCAGTTCTTC
TRBV13	-	once	TRBJ1-1	CASREIGVGAFF	TGTGCCAGCAGAGAGATAGGGGTTGGGGCTTTCTTT
TRBV27	TRBD1	-	TRBJ1-1	CASLQGWGTEAFF	TGTGCCAGCCTACAGGGGTGGGGTACTGAAGCTTTCTTT
TRBV6-5	TRBD1	-	TRBJ1-1	CASKRQGGTEAFF	TGTGCCAGCAAGAGACAGGGCGGCACTGAAGCTTTCTTT
TRBV7-2	-	once	TRBJ2-7	CASSRYGQNTYEQYF	TGTGCCAGCAGCCGATATGGACAGAATACCTACGAGCAGTACTTC
TRBV6-6	-	-	TRBJ2-1	CASGGTPYNEQFF	TGTGCCAGCGGGGGGACGCCTTACAATGAGCAGTTCTTC
TRBV19	TRBD2	-	TRBJ2-1	CASSIRAGGYNEQFF	TGTGCCAGTAGTATACGAGCGGGAGGCTACAATGAGCAGTTCTTC
TRBV7-9	TRBD1	-	TRBJ2-1	CASSGDRARNEQFF	TGTGCCAGCAGCGGGGACAGGGCAAGGAATGAGCAGTTCTTC
TRBV19	-	once	TRBJ1-5	CASSIIGEDQPQHF	TGTGCCAGTAGTATCATTGGGGAGGACCAGCCCCAGCATTTT
TRBV2	TRBD2	few	TRBJ2-7	CASSDGGRGEQYF	TGTGCCAGCTCTGACGGCGGGAGGGGCGAGCAGTACTTC
TRBV6-6	-	once	TRBJ2-7	CASSLEDSSYEQYF	TGTGCCAGCTCATTGGAGGACTCCTCCTACGAGCAGTACTTC
TRBV5-1	-	-	TRBJ2-7	CASSLSASEQYF	TGCGCCAGCAGCCTTTCCGCGAGCGAGCAGTACTTC
TRBV25-1	TRBD1	-	TRBJ1-1	CASSKFGTGEAFF	TGTGCCAGCAGCAAATTCGGGACAGGGGAAGCTTTCTTT
TRBV7-6	TRBD1	-	TRBJ2-1	CASSLEAGGWYNEQFF	TGTGCCAGCAGCTTAGAGGCAGGGGGTTGGTACAATGAGCAGTTCTTC
TRBV27	-	-	TRBJ1-5	CASSLAGFDQPQHF	TGTGCCAGCAGTTTGGCGGGGTTCGATCAGCCCCAGCATTTT
TRBV18	-	-	TRBJ2-7	CASSPNNRDITYEQYF	TGTGCCAGCTCACCTAATAACCGGGACATCACCTACGAGCAGTACTTC
TRBV19	-	-	TRBJ1-6	CASGTTGTLESPLHF	TGTGCCAGTGGGACAACCGGGACATTAGAGTCACCCCTCCACTTT
TRBV6-5	TRBD2	-	TRBJ2-1	CASSYTPGTSGGEQFF	TGTGCCAGCAGTTACACACCTGGGACTAGCGGGGGGGAGCAGTTCTTC
TRBV19	TRBD2	-	TRBJ2-7	CASSITSGVGYEQYF	TGTGCCAGTAGTATCACTAGCGGGGTCGGCTACGAGCAGTACTTC